This T cell receptor (beta chain) was observed in a study of T cell repertoires in cytomegalovirus infection (dated by TCRdb to between 2019 and 2020). The study in broad terms: Recently identified HLA-C-restricted CMV epitopes, whose presentation resists viral immunomodulation, were targeted by peptide stimulations together with well-studied HLA-B-restricted epitopes. Donor HLA type was relevant to the analysis, as public TCR beta signatures indicated carriage of CMV infection together with the matching HLA type. Study-wide conclusions, independent of this receptor: Carriers of CMV infection plus the relevant HLA type were discriminated by the cumulative frequency of public TCR beta family members in the study cohort and in an independent roughly 370-donor cohort. The ex vivo response was dominated by HLA-C-restricted CMV-specific TCR beta clonotypes, which also provided the single most frequent clonotype in two of eight donors.

Instrument on record: Illumina HiSeq 1500. TCRdb reworked the public reads: Q25 trimming with fastp, MiXCR clone assembly, productive beta chains retained. Rows are combined by CDR3 protein, so each entry shows the most common genes and DNA. The sample table holds 830,000 or so distinct CDR3 sequences, of which around a third were seen once. The ten most abundant clones make up under 15% of the sample. As concerns this clonotype: What this receptor recognizes is not known. Base qualities are not provided; no much larger clone lies one nucleotide away.

The germline V gene encodes CDR1 SGHTA and CDR2 FQGNSA. Including the terminal cysteine and phenylalanine, the CDR3 comprises 14 residues. Only the CDR3 DNA stays, 42 bases, in frame from base 1. V is shortened by 4 bases, J by 3 bases, and the region joining them spans 13 bases. What this sample's treatment or condition label stands for: in vitro stimulation with specific CMV peptide epitopes to enrich CMV-specific T cells. This sequence uses TRBV7-2 and TRBJ2-7; the D gene identity is not certain. This sequence originates from a human donor in good health (CMV status not recorded). Some clones in this sample may be carry-over from other donors' samples. Source: cultured CD8+ T cells from PBMCs, taken from culture after CMV antigen stimulation. The CDR3 here reads CASSSTPVYYEQYF. The DNA sequence is TGTGCCAGCAGCTCGACGCCCGTCTACTACGAGCAGTACTTC. Extended through the reference TRBV7-2 and TRBJ2-7 proteins, this CDR3 yields the full variable domain: GAGVSQSPSNKVTEKGKDVELRCDPISGHTALYWYRQSLGQGLEFLIYFQGNSAPDKSGLPSDRFSAERTGGSVSTLTIQRTQQEDSAVYLCASSSTPVYYEQYFGPGTRLTVT.